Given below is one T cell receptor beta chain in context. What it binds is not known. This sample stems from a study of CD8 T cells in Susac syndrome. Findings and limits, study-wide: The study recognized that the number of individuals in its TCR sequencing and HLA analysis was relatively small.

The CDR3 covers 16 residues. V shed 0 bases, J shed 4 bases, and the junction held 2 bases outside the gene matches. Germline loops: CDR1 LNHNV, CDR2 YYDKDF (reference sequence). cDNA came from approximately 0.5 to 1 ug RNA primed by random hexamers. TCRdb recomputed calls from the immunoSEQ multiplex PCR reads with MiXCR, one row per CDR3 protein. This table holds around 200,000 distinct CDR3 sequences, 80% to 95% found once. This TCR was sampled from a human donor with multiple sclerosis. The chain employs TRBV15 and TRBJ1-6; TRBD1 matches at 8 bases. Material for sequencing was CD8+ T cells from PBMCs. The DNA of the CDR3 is TGTGCCACCAGCAGAGAGAGGACAGGGTATAATTCACCCCTCCACTTT. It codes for CATSRERTGYNSPLHF.